One and the same sample provided the 17 T cell receptor beta chains below, sequenced in a study of blood T cell repertoires in COVID-19. Only in-frame clones appear in the TCRdb table, and some are missing; sequencing was by immunoSEQ multiplex PCR. The sample records about 190,000 clones, over 80% being singletons. The sample comprised peripheral blood. These receptors were taken from a woman aged 25 to 39 with acute or convalescent COVID-19.

V gene TRBV2 combines with J gene TRBJ2-7, with TRBD2 matching 13 bases. V gave up 4 bases and J gave up 0 bases; unmatched junction bases: 3. CDR3 length: 16 residues. The germline CDR1 and CDR2 sequences are SNHLY and FYNNEI. CDR3 in amino acids: CASSAGLAGLSYEQYF. CDR3 in DNA: TGTGCCAGCAGTGCGGGACTAGCGGGACTCTCCTACGAGCAGTACTTC.

This clone has only one observation. This chain uses TRBV30 with TRBJ2-7; 7 nucleotides agree with TRBD2. The trim removed 0 bases at V and 8 bases at J, leaving 10 bases unmatched. From germline, CDR1 is GTSNPN and CDR2 SVGIG (reference sequence). The CDR3 has 14 amino acids. The CDR3 bases are TGTGCCTGGAGTGTAAACAGCGGGATGGTTCAGCAGTACTTC. Its protein is CAWSVNSGMVQQYF.

The gene calls are TRBV27 and TRBJ2-7; possibly TRBD1 for D (5 bases). Germline-derived CDR1 and CDR2 are MNHEY and SMNVEV (reference sequence). This CDR3 has 14 amino acids. Between the trimmed V and J ends, which lost 2 bases and 2 bases, there was a span of 10 bases. CDR3 sequence: CASSLVGVPYEQYF. DNA for the CDR3: TGTGCCAGCAGTTTAGTAGGGGTCCCCTACGAGCAGTACTTC.

The chain has TRBV6-2 or TRBV6-3 and TRBJ1-5; D is perhaps TRBD1 (5 bases). Per germline, CDR1 MNHEY and CDR2 SVGEGT. Trimming took 1 base from V and 6 from J, leaving 13 bases between them. The CDR3 is 15 amino acids. CDR3 DNA: TGTGCCAGCAGTTACTGGGGGACCGGGGGTCAGCCCCAGCATTTT. It is translated as CASSYWGTGGQPQHF.

The genes are TRBV28 and TRBJ2-7; no clear D gene. Germline loops: CDR1 MDHEN, CDR2 SYDVKM. Trimming cost V 5 bases and J 0 bases, with 14 bases left between them. This CDR3 has 15 amino acids. The CDR3 reads CASSLRHVPSYEQYF. The CDR3 coding sequence is TGTGCCAGCAGTCTTCGACACGTTCCCTCCTACGAGCAGTACTTC.

This rearrangement joins TRBV11-3 to TRBJ1-4, with a possible D match to TRBD1 (6 bases). The CDR3 length is 18 residues. Per the germline V gene, CDR1 is SGHNT and CDR2 is YENEEA. V dropped 5 bases and J dropped 5 bases, with 24 bases sitting between them. CDR3 region: CASSPQPGRDKWNEKLFF. CDR3 nucleotides: TGTGCCAGCAGCCCACAACCCGGTAGGGACAAGTGGAATGAAAAACTGTTTTTT.

Only a few counts were recorded for this clone. The rearrangement joins TRBV15 to TRBJ2-1; 14 bases are shared with TRBD2. The CDR3 runs to 19 residues. From germline, CDR1 is LNHNV and CDR2 YYDKDF (reference sequence). Unmatched junction bases numbered 7, after V lost 3 bases and J lost 0 bases. This CDR3 reads CATSRARLAGGSSYNEQFF. In DNA, the CDR3 is TGTGCCACCAGCAGGGCTCGACTAGCGGGAGGGTCCTCCTACAATGAGCAGTTCTTC.

The rearrangement uses TRBV18 and TRBJ1-6; no definite D call. CDR1 and CDR2 (germline): KGHSH, LQKENI. Trimming left V 2 bases short and J 7 bases short, with 18 bases between. The CDR3 has 17 amino acids. CDR3 sequence (DNA): TGTGCCAGCTCACCATTCAGAACACGGCAGGTCAATTCACCCCTCCACTTT. It is translated as CASSPFRTRQVNSPLHF.

This chain joins TRBV3-1 (or the pseudogene TRBV3-2) and TRBJ1-1; a possible D gene is TRBD1 (6 bases). The CDR3 loop spans 14 amino acids. Germline CDR1 and CDR2: LGHDT and YNNKEL (reference sequence). V was trimmed by 5 bases and J by 1 base, leaving 11 bases between them. DNA for the CDR3: TGTGCCAGCAGCTCCCCGACAGGGAACACTGAAGCTTTCTTT. This translates into CASSSPTGNTEAFF.

The gene calls are TRBV7-9 and TRBJ2-1, with 8 bases that match TRBD1. V trimming: 3 bases; J trimming: 11 bases; junction bases outside the gene matches: 9. This CDR3 region has 14 residues. Germline-derived CDR1 and CDR2 are SEHNR and FQNEAQ (reference sequence). The CDR3 loop is CASSFGRDRPQQFF. The DNA of the CDR3 is TGTGCCAGCAGCTTCGGCCGGGACAGGCCTCAGCAGTTCTTC.

The chain has TRBV7-9 and TRBJ2-1, with 7 bases that match TRBD1. The V gene's germline CDR1 is SEHNR and CDR2 FQNEAQ (reference sequence). J lost 2 bases, V lost 5 bases, and 9 bases had no gene match. CDR3 length: 16 residues. The CDR3, as DNA: TGTGCCAGCAGCCAGCTTGGACAGGCGGCCTACAATGAGCAGTTCTTC. Its protein product is CASSQLGQAAYNEQFF.

The chain couples TRBV6-5 to TRBJ2-5, with 10 bases that match TRBD2. Germline assignment: CDR1 MNHEY and CDR2 SVGAGI. CDR3 length: 14 residues. The ends lost 7 bases at V and 7 bases at J; junction bases unmatched: 9. CDR3 sequence reads: CASKQSGGAWTQYF. DNA for the CDR3: TGTGCCAGCAAACAAAGCGGGGGGGCCTGGACCCAGTACTTC.

The rearrangement joins TRBV10-2 to TRBJ1-2; D not certain. The V gene lost 2 bases and the J gene lost 0 bases, with 10 bases spanning the gap. The CDR3 is 15 amino acids. CDR1 is WSHSY and CDR2 is SAAADI in the germline V gene. CDR3 bases: TGCGCCAGCAGTGAGACAGCCTCGACTAACTATGGCTACACCTTC. As protein: CASSETASTNYGYTF.

The rearrangement links TRBV27 to TRBJ1-2; 8 positions agree with TRBD1. This CDR3 spans 17 amino acids. Looked up from germline, CDR1 is MNHEY and CDR2 is SMNVEV (reference sequence). V was pared by 5 bases and J by 1 base, with 12 bases of the junction left unmatched. The CDR3 DNA reads as TGTGCCAGCAGTAGGGCGGTGGGACAGGCACATAACTATGGCTACACCTTC. Amino acids: CASSRAVGQAHNYGYTF.

The chain uses TRBV7-2 and TRBJ1-5; no reliable D call. Germline-derived CDR1 and CDR2 are SGHTA and FQGNSA. The ends were cut back, 4 bases at V and 7 bases at J, with 17 bases in the middle. CDR3 length: 15 amino acids. The CDR3 spells CASSSGFSATQPQHF. CDR3 bases: TGTGCCAGCAGCTCCGGGTTTTCTGCCACCCAGCCCCAGCATTTT.

The V gene is TRBV30, the J gene TRBJ1-4; unclear D gene. The CDR3 consists of 13 residues. Trimming removed 2 bases at V and 0 bases at J, with 4 bases between. Germline V gene data show CDR1 as GTSNPN and CDR2 as SVGIG (reference sequence). In DNA, the CDR3 is TGTGCCTGGAGTCCTACAACTAATGAAAAACTGTTTTTT. Its protein is CAWSPTTNEKLFF.

V is TRBV14 and J is TRBJ2-5, with 9 bases fitting TRBD2. Germline CDR1 and CDR2: SGHDN and FVKESK. V trimming: 3 bases; J trimming: 5 bases; junction bases outside the gene matches: 7. CDR3 length equals 15 residues. The CDR3, as DNA: TGTGCCAGCAGCCAGATAGCGGGGGTTATGGAGACCCAGTACTTC. It specifies CASSQIAGVMETQYF.